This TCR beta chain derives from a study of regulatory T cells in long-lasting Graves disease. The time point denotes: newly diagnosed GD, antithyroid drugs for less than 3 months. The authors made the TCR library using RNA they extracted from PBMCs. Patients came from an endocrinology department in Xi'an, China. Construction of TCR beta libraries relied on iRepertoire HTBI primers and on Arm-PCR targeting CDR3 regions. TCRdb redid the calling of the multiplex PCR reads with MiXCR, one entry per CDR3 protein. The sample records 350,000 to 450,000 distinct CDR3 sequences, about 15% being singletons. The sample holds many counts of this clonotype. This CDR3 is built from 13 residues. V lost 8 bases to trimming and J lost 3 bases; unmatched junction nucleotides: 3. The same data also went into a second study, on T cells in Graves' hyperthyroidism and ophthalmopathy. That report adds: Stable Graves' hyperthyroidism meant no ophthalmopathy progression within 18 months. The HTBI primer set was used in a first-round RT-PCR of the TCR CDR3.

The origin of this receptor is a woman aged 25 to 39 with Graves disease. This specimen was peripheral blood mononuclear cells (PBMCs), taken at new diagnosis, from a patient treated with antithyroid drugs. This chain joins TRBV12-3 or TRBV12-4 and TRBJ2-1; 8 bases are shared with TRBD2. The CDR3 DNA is TGTGCCAGCCGTGGGACTAGCTACAATGAGCAGTTCTTC. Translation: CASRGTSYNEQFF.